The rows below give T cell receptor beta chains drawn from one sample of a study of glioma-infiltrating T cells after dendritic cell vaccination. The data were produced by immunoSEQ multiplex PCR, yet TCRdb's version contains in-frame clones alone and is incomplete. Of approximately 100,000 clones listed, 79% are singletons. Sequenced here: blood, sampled before dendritic cell vaccination. These receptors came from a human donor with glioblastoma. Both conserved end residues are part of each CDR3. The order of the fields is clone size, D gene, J gene, V gene, CDR3 DNA, CDR3 protein. A D gene is named only where the DNA matches it firmly. Some rows mark clone size as missing; the rest say once, few, many or name a class of expanded clone.

size: few; D: NA; J: TRBJ1-2; V: TRBV21-1; DNA: TGTGCCAGCGGGTCTGGGGGACAGGAGGTCTACACCTTC; CDR3: CASGSGGQEVYTF
size: few; D: NA; J: TRBJ1-2; V: TRBV10-3; DNA: TGTGCCATCAGTGAGGTCCAGGGCTATGGCTACACCTTC; CDR3: CAISEVQGYGYTF
size: NA; D: NA; J: TRBJ2-6; V: TRBV7-3; DNA: TGTGCCAGCAGCCCCACTTCCTCTGGGGCCAACGTCCTGACTTTC; CDR3: CASSPTSSGANVLTF
size: NA; D: NA; J: TRBJ2-3; V: TRBV29-1; DNA: TGCAGCGTTGGGTCGGGAGTCTACGGAGATACGCAGTATTTT; CDR3: CSVGSGVYGDTQYF
size: NA; D: NA; J: TRBJ1-4; V: TRBV5-1; DNA: TGCGCCAGCAGAATTGGTTGGAGGGCAACTCCTAATGAAAAACTGTTTTTT; CDR3: CASRIGWRATPNEKLFF
size: once; D: NA; J: TRBJ1-2; V: TRBV6-1; DNA: TGTGCCAGCAGGCAGGGCGGCGACTATGGCTACACCTTC; CDR3: CASRQGGDYGYTF
size: once; D: TRBD1; J: TRBJ2-7; V: TRBV19; DNA: TGTGCCAGTAGTATCCAGGGGGTCCCCTACGAGCAGTACTTC; CDR3: CASSIQGVPYEQYF
size: NA; D: NA; J: TRBJ1-5; V: TRBV9; DNA: TGTGCCAGCAGCGTAGGGGGGGGACAGCCCCAGCATTTT; CDR3: CASSVGGGQPQHF
size: NA; D: NA; J: TRBJ2-1; V: TRBV9; DNA: TGTGCCAGCAGCGTAGCGGGCGGGACCTACAATGAGCAGTTCTTC; CDR3: CASSVAGGTYNEQFF
size: NA; D: TRBD2; J: TRBJ2-3; V: TRBV5-1; DNA: TGCGCCAGCAGCTTGGCAGCGGGGTCAGATACGCAGTATTTT; CDR3: CASSLAAGSDTQYF
size: NA; D: NA; J: TRBJ2-1; V: TRBV11-2; DNA: TGTGCCAGCAGCCGAGACAGAAATGAGCAGTTCTTC; CDR3: CASSRDRNEQFF
size: NA; D: TRBD2; J: TRBJ2-1; V: TRBV19; DNA: TGTGCCAGTAGTAGGACTAGCGGGAGGAGGACGTTCTTC; CDR3: CASSRTSGRRTFF
size: NA; D: TRBD1; J: TRBJ1-5; V: TRBV19; DNA: TGTGCCACTAAGGACAGGGGGCTGCAGCCCCAGCATTTT; CDR3: CATKDRGLQPQHF
size: NA; D: NA; J: TRBJ2-3; V: TRBV7-2; DNA: TGTGCCAGCAGCTTAAGGACTAGCACAGATACGCAGTATTTT; CDR3: CASSLRTSTDTQYF